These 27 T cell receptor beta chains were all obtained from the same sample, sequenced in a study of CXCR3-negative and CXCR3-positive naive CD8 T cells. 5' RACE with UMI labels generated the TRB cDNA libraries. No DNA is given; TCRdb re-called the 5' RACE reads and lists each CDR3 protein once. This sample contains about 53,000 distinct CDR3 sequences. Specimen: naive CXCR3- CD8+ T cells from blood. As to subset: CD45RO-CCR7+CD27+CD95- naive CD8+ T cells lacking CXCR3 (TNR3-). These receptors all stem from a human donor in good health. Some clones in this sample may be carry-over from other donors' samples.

CDR3 sequence: CASSSPGTGGWLGTEAFF. The chain is built from TRBV7-9 and TRBJ1-1; lacking DNA, the TRBD1 call made by TCRdb goes unchecked. CDR3 length: 18 residues. Germline CDR1 and CDR2: SEHNR and FQNEAQ (reference sequence).

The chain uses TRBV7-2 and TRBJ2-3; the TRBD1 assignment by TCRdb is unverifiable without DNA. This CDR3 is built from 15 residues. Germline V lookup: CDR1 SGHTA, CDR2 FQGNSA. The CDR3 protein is CASTTLDRVWDTQYF.

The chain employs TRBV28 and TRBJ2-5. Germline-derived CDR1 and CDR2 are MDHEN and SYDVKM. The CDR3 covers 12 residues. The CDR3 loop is CASSFSQILQYF.

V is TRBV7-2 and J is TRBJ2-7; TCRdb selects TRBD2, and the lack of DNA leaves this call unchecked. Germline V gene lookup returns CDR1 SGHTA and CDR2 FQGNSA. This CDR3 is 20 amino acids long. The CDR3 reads CASSLRSFLGTSGGPHEQYF. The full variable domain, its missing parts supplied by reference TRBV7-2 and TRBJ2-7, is GAGVSQSPSNKVTEKGKDVELRCDPISGHTALYWYRQSLGQGLEFLIYFQGNSAPDKSGLPSDRFSAERTGGSVSTLTIQRTQQEDSAVYLCASSLRSFLGTSGGPHEQYFGPGTRLTVT.

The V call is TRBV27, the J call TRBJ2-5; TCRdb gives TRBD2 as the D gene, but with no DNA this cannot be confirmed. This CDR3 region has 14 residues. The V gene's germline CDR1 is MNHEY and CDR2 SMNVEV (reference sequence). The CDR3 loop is CASSSIAGEETQYF.

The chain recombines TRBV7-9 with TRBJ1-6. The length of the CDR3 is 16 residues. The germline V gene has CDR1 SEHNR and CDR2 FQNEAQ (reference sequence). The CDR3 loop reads CASSISADSYNSPLHF.

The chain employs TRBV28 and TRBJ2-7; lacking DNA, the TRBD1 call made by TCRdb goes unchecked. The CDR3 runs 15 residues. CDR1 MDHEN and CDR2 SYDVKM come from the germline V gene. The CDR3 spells CASSLEGTGSYEQYF.

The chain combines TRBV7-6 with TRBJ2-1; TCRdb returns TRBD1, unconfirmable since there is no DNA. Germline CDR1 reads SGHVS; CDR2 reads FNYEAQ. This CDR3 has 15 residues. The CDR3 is CASSPDPGDYNEQFF.

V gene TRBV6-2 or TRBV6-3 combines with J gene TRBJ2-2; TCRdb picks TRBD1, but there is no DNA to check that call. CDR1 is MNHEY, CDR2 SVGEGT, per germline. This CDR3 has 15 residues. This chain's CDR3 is CASSYPRVGTGELFF.

CDR3 loop: CASAGHRLGISGANVLTF. The V gene is TRBV12-3 or TRBV12-4, the J gene TRBJ2-6; TCRdb reports TRBD1, a call that lacks DNA to check it against. The CDR3 runs to 18 residues.

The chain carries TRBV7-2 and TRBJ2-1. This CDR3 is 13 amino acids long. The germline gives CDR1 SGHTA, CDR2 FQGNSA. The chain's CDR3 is CASSLGAYNEQFF.

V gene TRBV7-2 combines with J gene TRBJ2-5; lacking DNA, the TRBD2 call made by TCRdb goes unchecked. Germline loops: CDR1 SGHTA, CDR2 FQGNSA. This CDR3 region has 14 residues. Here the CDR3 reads CASSPQGGGETQYF.

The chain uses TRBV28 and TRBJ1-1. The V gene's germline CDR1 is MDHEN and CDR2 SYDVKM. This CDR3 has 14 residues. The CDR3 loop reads CASSLELRDTEAFF.

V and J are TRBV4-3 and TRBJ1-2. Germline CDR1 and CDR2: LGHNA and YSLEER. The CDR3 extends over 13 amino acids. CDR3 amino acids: CASSQVVQHGYTF.

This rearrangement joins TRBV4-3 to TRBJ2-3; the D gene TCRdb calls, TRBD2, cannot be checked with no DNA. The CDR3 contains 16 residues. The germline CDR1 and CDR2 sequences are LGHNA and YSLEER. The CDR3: CASNTRLSGATDTQYF.

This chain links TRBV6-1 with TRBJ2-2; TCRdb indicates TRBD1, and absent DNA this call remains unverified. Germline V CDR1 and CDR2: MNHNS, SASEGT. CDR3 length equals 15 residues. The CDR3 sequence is CASSEYRGAGGELFF.

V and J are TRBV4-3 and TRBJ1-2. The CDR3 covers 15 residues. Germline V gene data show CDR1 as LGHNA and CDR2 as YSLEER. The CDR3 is CASSQVGQVFYGYTF.

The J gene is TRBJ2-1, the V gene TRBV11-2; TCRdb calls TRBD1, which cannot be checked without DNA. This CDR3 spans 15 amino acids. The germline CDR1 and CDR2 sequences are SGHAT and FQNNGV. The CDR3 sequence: CASSRDRALYNEQFF.

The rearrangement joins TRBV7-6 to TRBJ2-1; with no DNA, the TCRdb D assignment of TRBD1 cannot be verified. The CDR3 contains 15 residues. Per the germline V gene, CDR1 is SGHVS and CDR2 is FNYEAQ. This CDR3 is CASRRDRGPYNEQLF.

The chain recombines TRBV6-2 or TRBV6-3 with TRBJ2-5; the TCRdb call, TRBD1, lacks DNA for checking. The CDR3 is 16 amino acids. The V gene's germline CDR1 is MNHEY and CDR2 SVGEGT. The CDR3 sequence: CASSYRGLTGQETQYF.

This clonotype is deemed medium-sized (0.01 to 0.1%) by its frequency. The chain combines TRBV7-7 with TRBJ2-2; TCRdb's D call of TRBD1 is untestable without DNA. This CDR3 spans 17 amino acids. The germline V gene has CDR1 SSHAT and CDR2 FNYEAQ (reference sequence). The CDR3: CASSSSPWTGNTGELFF.

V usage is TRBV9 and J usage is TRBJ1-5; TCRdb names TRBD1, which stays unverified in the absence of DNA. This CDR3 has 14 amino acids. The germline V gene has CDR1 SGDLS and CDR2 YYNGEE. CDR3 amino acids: CASSGGQGGQPQHF.

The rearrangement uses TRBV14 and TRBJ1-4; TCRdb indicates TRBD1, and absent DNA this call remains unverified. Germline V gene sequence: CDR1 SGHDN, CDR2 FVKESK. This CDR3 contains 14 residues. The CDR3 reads CASSQPGSNEKLFF.

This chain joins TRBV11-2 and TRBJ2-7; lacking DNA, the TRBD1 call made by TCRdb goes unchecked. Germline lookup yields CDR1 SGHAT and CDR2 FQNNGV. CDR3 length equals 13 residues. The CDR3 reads CASSFEPPGKQYF.

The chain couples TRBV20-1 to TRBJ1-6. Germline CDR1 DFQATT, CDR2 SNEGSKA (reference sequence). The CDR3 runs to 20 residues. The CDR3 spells CSARDRVGPRSIGLNSPLHF.

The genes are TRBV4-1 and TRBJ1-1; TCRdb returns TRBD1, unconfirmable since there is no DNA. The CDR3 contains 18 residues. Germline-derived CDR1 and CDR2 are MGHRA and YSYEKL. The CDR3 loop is CASSQDPQGVGMNTEAFF.

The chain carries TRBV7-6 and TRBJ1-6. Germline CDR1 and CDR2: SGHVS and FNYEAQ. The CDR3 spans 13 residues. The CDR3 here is CASSLDISSPLHF.